What follows describes a single TCR beta chain. Trimming took 7 bases from V and 2 from J, leaving 11 bases between them. This CDR3 region has 13 residues. Germline V gene data show CDR1 as SNHLY and CDR2 as FYNNEI. This sample is drawn from a study of blood T cell repertoires in COVID-19. TCRdb's copy holds only in-frame clones and misses some; the assay was immunoSEQ multiplex PCR. The table has some 70,000 clones, 86% seen once; the top ten hold more than 6.5%. Sequencing used peripheral blood. The receptor comes from a man aged 50 to 60 with active COVID-19. The chain couples TRBV2 to TRBJ1-2; maybe TRBD1 (5 bases). CDR3 bases: TGTGCCAGCAATGTAAGGGGAAACTATGGCTACACCTTC. Protein sequence: CASNVRGNYGYTF.